These 18 T cell receptor beta chains came from one sample sequenced in a study of T cell repertoires in cytomegalovirus infection. MiXCR was run by TCRdb on the reads, yielding one entry per CDR3 protein. There are 700,000 to 950,000 distinct CDR3 sequences in the sample; around a third occur only once, and 12% lies in the top ten. Antigens for these TCRs are unknown. The sample here was cultured CD8+ T cells from PBMCs, taken from culture after CMV antigen stimulation. The receptor source for this set is a human donor in good health (CMV status not recorded). Some clones in this sample may be carry-over from other donors' samples.

This chain links TRBV4-1 with TRBJ1-1; D remains unclear. The V gene lost 2 bases and the J gene lost 1 base, with 8 bases spanning the gap. This CDR3 spans 14 amino acids. Germline values: CDR1 MGHRA, CDR2 YSYEKL. This CDR3 is CASSQHTANTEAFF. CDR3 DNA sequence: TGCGCCAGCAGCCAACATACGGCGAACACTGAAGCTTTCTTT.

This clonotype was seen only a few times. V usage is TRBV7-4 and J usage is TRBJ1-5; 10 bases are a match to TRBD1. CDR1 and CDR2 (germline): SGHVT, SQSDAQ. J was trimmed by 4 bases and V by 4 bases; bases with no gene match: 19. The CDR3 consists of 20 residues. The CDR3 region is CASSSTGTGEPKSPNQPQHF. The CDR3 nucleotides read TGTGCCAGCAGCTCAACCGGGACAGGGGAGCCGAAGAGCCCAAATCAGCCCCAGCATTTT. The full variable domain, completed using reference TRBV7-4 and TRBJ1-5, is GAGVSQSPRYKVAKRGRDVALRCDSISGHVTLYWYRQTLGQGSEVLTYSQSDAQRDKSGRPSGRFSAERPERSVSTLKIQRTEQGDSAVYLCASSSTGTGEPKSPNQPQHFGDGTRLSIL.

In regard to this clonotype: One junction end does not reproduce the germline sequence, and a read error may be involved. This sequence joins TRBV12-3 or TRBV12-4 and TRBJ1-2; D possibly corresponds to TRBD1 (5 bases). The CDR3 covers 15 residues. The CDR3 is CASSLAPRGSYGYSF. The CDR3 nucleotides are TGTGCCAGCAGTTTAGCGCCTCGGGGGAGCTATGGCTACTCCTTC.

This clonotype was counted ten times or more. This rearrangement joins TRBV7-6 to TRBJ2-5; the D is unclear. Germline assignment: CDR1 SGHVS and CDR2 FNYEAQ. The CDR3 spans 14 residues. V was cut by 5 bases and J by 5 bases, with 15 bases left in between. The CDR3 spells CASSPGSGGETQYF. The CDR3 bases are TGTGCCAGCAGCCCTGGATCGGGTGGGGAGACCCAGTACTTC.

In this sample, this clonotype turned up a few times. The chain employs TRBV7-9 and TRBJ1-1; maybe TRBD1 (5 bases). Germline V CDR1 and CDR2: SEHNR, FQNEAQ (reference sequence). V lost 3 bases and J lost 1, with 9 bases in between. CDR3 size: 14 residues. Here the CDR3 reads CASSFGAGNTEAFF. CDR3 DNA: TGTGCCAGCAGCTTTGGGGCAGGGAACACTGAAGCTTTCTTT.

The J gene is TRBJ1-5, the V gene TRBV20-1; tentatively, D is TRBD1 (5 bases). This CDR3 is 16 amino acids long. Trimming shortened V by 0 bases and J by 0 bases, and 12 bases separated the two germline ends. The germline V gene encodes CDR1 DFQATT and CDR2 SNEGSKA (reference sequence). CDR3 DNA: TGCAGTGCTAGAGAGCAGGGACGGAATAGCAATCAGCCCCAGCATTTT. Its translation: CSAREQGRNSNQPQHF.

The sample holds a few counts of this clonotype. This chain connects TRBV28 to TRBJ1-2; 8 bases fit TRBD1. The germline gives CDR1 MDHEN, CDR2 SYDVKM. The V gene end was trimmed by 5 bases and the J gene end by 3 bases; junction bases not matched to a gene: 2. The CDR3 covers 13 residues. The CDR3 region has the DNA TGTGCCAGCAGTGACAGGGGCTACTATGGCTACACCTTC. Translated, it gives CASSDRGYYGYTF.

CDR3 in amino acids: CATSNNIAGNEQFF. The CDR3 bases are TGTGCCACCAGTAACAATATAGCGGGGAATGAGCAGTTCTTC. J is TRBJ2-1 and V is TRBV24-1, with TRBD2 identical over 8 bases. The J segment lost 7 bases and the V segment lost 6 bases, leaving 7 bases of the junction unmatched. CDR3 length: 14 amino acids. Germline V gene data show CDR1 as KGHDR and CDR2 as SFDVKD.

The gene calls are TRBV7-8 and TRBJ1-5; 9 bases align to TRBD1. V gave up 6 bases and J gave up 4 bases; unmatched junction bases: 16. The CDR3 is 18 residues long. Germline V gene sequence: CDR1 SGHVS, CDR2 FQNEAQ. CDR3 residues: CASRRTPDRGDYNQPQHF. The CDR3 nucleotides are TGTGCCAGCAGACGTACCCCCGACAGGGGGGACTATAATCAGCCCCAGCATTTT.

A word on this clonotype: Relative to the germline gene, one junction end is altered; a read error may explain this. This chain uses TRBV7-9 with TRBJ2-2, with 14 bases identical to TRBD2. The germline gives CDR1 SEHNR, CDR2 FQNEAQ (reference sequence). The CDR3 spans 17 residues. The CDR3 nucleotides read TGTGCTTCGCAAGGGACTAGCGGGGGACTCGGAACCGGGGAGCTGGTTTTT. This sequence encodes CASQGTSGGLGTGELVF.

This rearrangement joins TRBV29-1 to TRBJ2-4; TRBD2 is a possible D gene (7 bases). The germline gives CDR1 SQVTM, CDR2 ANQGSEA. Trimming left V 5 bases short and J 8 bases short, with 13 bases between. CDR3 length: 12 residues. CDR3 DNA sequence: TGCAGCGTTCTGGGGGGGCTACACATTCAGTACTTC. It codes for CSVLGGLHIQYF.

This sequence joins TRBV10-3 and TRBJ2-7; D call uncertain. CDR3 length: 15 amino acids. V lost 2 bases and J 3 bases, leaving 14 bases between the germline ends. From germline, CDR1 is ENHRY and CDR2 SYGVKD. The CDR3 sequence: CAISELKGQNYEQYF. Here the CDR3 DNA reads TGTGCCATCAGTGAGCTGAAAGGCCAGAACTACGAGCAGTACTTC.

This rearrangement joins TRBV19 to TRBJ2-2; D is perhaps TRBD1 (5 bases). CDR1 and CDR2 from the germline V gene are LNHDA and SQIVND (reference sequence). CDR3 size: 12 residues. The CDR3 sequence is CAWARVGGELFF. The CDR3 DNA follows: TGTGCGTGGGCCAGGGTTGGTGGGGAGCTGTTTTTT.

This clonotype was picked up a small number of times. This chain connects TRBV27 to TRBJ2-4; D is uncertain. Germline CDR1 is MNHEY and CDR2 is SMNVEV (reference sequence). Trimming pared 5 bases from V and 2 bases from J, leaving 13 bases between. The CDR3 loop spans 15 amino acids. CDR3 in amino acids: CASSPNGPPKNIQYF. DNA of the CDR3: TGTGCCAGCAGTCCCAATGGTCCCCCCAAAAACATTCAGTACTTC.

The table lists this clonotype with many counts. The chain couples TRBV6-1 to TRBJ1-2, with D possibly being TRBD1 (5 bases). Per the germline V gene, CDR1 is MNHNS and CDR2 is SASEGT. The CDR3 covers 14 residues. V was clipped by 5 bases and J by 4 bases, with 14 bases between them. The CDR3 nucleotides are TGTGCCAGCAGTAGAGGACATCCTCCCTATGGCTACACCTTC. Residues: CASSRGHPPYGYTF.

This chain joins TRBV5-4 and TRBJ1-4, with D unclear. V was trimmed by 4 bases and J by 3 bases, leaving 10 bases between them. Germline values: CDR1 SGHNT, CDR2 YYREEE (reference sequence). The CDR3 contains 14 residues. The CDR3 protein is CASSNPGANEKLFF. In nucleotides, the CDR3 is TGTGCCAGCAGCAATCCGGGAGCTAATGAAAAACTGTTTTTT.

This clonotype was counted only a few times. V is TRBV7-9 and J is TRBJ1-1; D gene ambiguous. The CDR3 totals 13 residues. Germline loops: CDR1 SEHNR, CDR2 FQNEAQ (reference sequence). The V end was cut by 5 bases, the J end by 1 base, with 8 bases between. The CDR3, as DNA: TGTGCCAGCAGCCCCCTGGCGAACACTGAAGCTTTCTTT. This translates into CASSPLANTEAFF.

This clonotype has only a few counts. The genes are TRBV25-1 and TRBJ2-1; D is undetermined. V lost 10 bases and J 0 bases, leaving 13 bases between the germline ends. CDR1 is MGHDK, CDR2 SYGVNS, per germline. This CDR3 region has 14 residues. The CDR3 bases are TGTGCCACGTCCGGGTCCCCCTCCTACAATGAGCAGTTCTTC. This codes for CATSGSPSYNEQFF. The full variable domain, its missing parts supplied by reference TRBV25-1 and TRBJ2-1, is EADIYQTPRYLVIGTGKKITLECSQTMGHDKMYWYQQDPGMELHLIHYSYGVNSTEKGDLSSESTVSRIRTEHFPLTLESARPSHTSQYLCATSGSPSYNEQFFGPGTRLTVL.